This passage covers 25 T cell receptor beta chains from one sample sequenced in a study of human T cells and chemical hapten exposure. This sample's time point: pre-sensitization, week 0. Treatment specified: therapeutic diphenylcyclopropenone sensitization with weekly scalp DPC. In TCRdb, the RACE reads were re-called with MiXCR into one record per CDR3 protein. Here the sample spans around 350,000 distinct CDR3 sequences, 5% to 6.5% being singletons. The sequences come from whole blood, collected in connection with sensitization to the hapten diphenylcyclopropenone (DPC). The receptors derive from a young woman with alopecia areata. Some clones in this sample may be carry-over from other donors' samples.

This clonotype came up a few times. The chain couples TRBV20-1 to TRBJ2-7; TRBD1 is a possible D gene (5 bases). Germline-derived CDR1 and CDR2 are DFQATT and SNEGSKA (reference sequence). The CDR3 extends over 10 amino acids. The V gene lost 4 bases and the J gene lost 9 bases, with 10 bases spanning the gap. This CDR3 reads CSATDSSQYF. CDR3 in DNA: TGCAGTGCTACTGACAGCTCGCAGTACTTC.

This clonotype was seen more than once but under ten times. This chain links TRBV3-1 with TRBJ2-3; D not resolved. The CDR3 covers 15 residues. Germline V CDR1 and CDR2: LGHDT, YNNKEL (reference sequence). Trimming stripped 3 bases from V and 3 bases from J, with 13 bases between. The CDR3 DNA is TGTGCCAGCAGCCAGGATGGACCGCCGACAGATACGCAGTATTTT. Translating it yields CASSQDGPPTDTQYF.

V is TRBV4-2 and J is TRBJ2-2; D could derive from TRBD1 or TRBD2 (5 bases each). Germline lookup yields CDR1 LGHNA and CDR2 YNFKEQ. With 8 bases removed from V and 3 bases from J, the gap between germline ends came to 22 bases. The CDR3 has 17 residues. The CDR3 region is CASRAIGDQGYTGELFF. The CDR3 nucleotides are TGTGCCAGCCGCGCAATCGGGGACCAGGGCTACACCGGGGAGCTGTTTTTT.

At least ten counts were recorded for this clonotype. The J gene is TRBJ2-7, the V gene TRBV18; 7 bases line up with TRBD1. The V segment lost 8 bases and the J segment 1 base; nucleotides outside the gene matches: 5. Germline V gene sequence: CDR1 KGHSH, CDR2 LQKENI. The CDR3 is made up of 13 amino acids. The CDR3: CASSPDRSYEQYF. For the CDR3, the DNA is TGTGCCAGCAGCCCGGACAGGTCCTACGAGCAGTACTTC.

There are a few counts of this clonotype. The chain employs TRBV6-2 or TRBV6-3 and TRBJ1-5; D is unresolved. V lost 6 bases and J lost 1, with 10 bases in between. Germline CDR1 reads MNHEY; CDR2 reads SVGEGT. The CDR3 consists of 14 residues. The CDR3 region is CASRLGPSNQPQHF. As DNA, the CDR3 is TGTGCCAGCAGGCTTGGCCCAAGCAATCAGCCCCAGCATTTT.

In this sample, this clonotype turned up many times. This chain connects TRBV14 to TRBJ1-5; TRBD1 matches at 9 bases. V was pared by 4 bases and J by 8 bases, with 9 bases of the junction left unmatched. CDR3 length equals 15 residues. The germline CDR1 and CDR2 sequences are SGHDN and FVKESK. CDR3 region: CASSPGQGLSEPQHF. The CDR3 nucleotides read TGTGCCAGCAGCCCAGGACAGGGGCTAAGTGAGCCCCAGCATTTT. Filled out from reference TRBV14 and TRBJ1-5, the complete variable domain reads EAGVTQFPSHSVIEKGQTVTLRCDPISGHDNLYWYRRVMGKEIKFLLHFVKESKQDESGMPNNRFLAERTGGTYSTLKVQPAELEDSGVYFCASSPGQGLSEPQHFGDGTRLSIL.

Ten or more counts support this clonotype. This chain connects TRBV6-4 to TRBJ2-3; D not certain. The V end lost 3 bases, the J end lost 7 bases, and 17 bases lay between the germline ends. CDR1 is MRHNA and CDR2 is SNTAGT in the germline V gene. The CDR3 covers 15 residues. CDR3 DNA: TGTGCCAGCAGTGAGGGAACGGGTGACTTCAATACGCAGTATTTT. Protein: CASSEGTGDFNTQYF.

The V and J genes are TRBV9 and TRBJ2-7; D is uncertain. The CDR3 runs to 15 residues. The V gene's germline CDR1 is SGDLS and CDR2 YYNGEE. Trimming left V 4 bases short and J 2 bases short, with 16 bases between. CDR3 in DNA: TGTGCCAGCAGCCCCGGCGCAGCTAATACCTACGAGCAGTACTTC. Its translation is CASSPGAANTYEQYF.

This clonotype was seen a few times. The gene calls are TRBV12-3 or TRBV12-4 and TRBJ2-3, with no clear D. The germline V and J ends were trimmed by 5 bases and 6 bases, with 9 bases remaining between them. The CDR3 spans 12 residues. The CDR3 DNA follows: TGTGCCAGCAGTGTTCACTCGGATACGCAGTATTTT. Translated, it gives CASSVHSDTQYF.

The V call is TRBV10-3, the J call TRBJ1-5, with TRBD1 matching over 7 bases. The CDR3 extends over 17 amino acids. Germline values: CDR1 ENHRY, CDR2 SYGVKD. Germline trimming cut 6 bases from V and 3 bases from J; bases unmatched to any gene: 14. CDR3 region: CAISAFPGQLPNQPQHF. Written as DNA, the CDR3 is TGTGCCATCAGCGCGTTCCCGGGACAGCTACCCAATCAGCCCCAGCATTTT.

This clonotype was found many times. The chain carries TRBV6-2 or TRBV6-3 and TRBJ2-3; D possibly corresponds to TRBD1 (5 bases). This CDR3 comprises 13 residues. V was shortened by 7 bases and J by 2 bases, with 10 bases between the two germline ends. Looked up from germline, CDR1 is MNHEY and CDR2 is SVGEGT. For the CDR3, the DNA is TGTGCCAGCACCCCGGACACCACAGATACGCAGTATTTT. Translating it yields CASTPDTTDTQYF.

This clonotype was seen a handful of times. The genes are TRBV18 and TRBJ2-3; 10 bases agree with TRBD2. With V trimmed by 1 base and J by 2 bases, 6 bases remained unmatched. Germline-derived CDR1 and CDR2 are KGHSH and LQKENI. This CDR3 has 17 residues. CDR3 coding DNA: TGTGCCAGCTCACCACGCCCTAGCGGGGGTTCCACAGATACGCAGTATTTT. Translation gives CASSPRPSGGSTDTQYF. The variable domain in full, with the rest retrieved from reference TRBV18 and TRBJ2-3, is NAGVMQNPRHLVRRRGQEARLRCSPMKGHSHVYWYRQLPEEGLKFMVYLQKENIIDESGMPKERFSAEFPKEGPSILRIQQVVRGDSAAYFCASSPRPSGGSTDTQYFGPGTRLTVL.

This chain joins TRBV18 and TRBJ1-3; D uncertain. Between the trimmed V and J ends, which lost 4 bases and 2 bases, there was a span of 15 bases. This CDR3 has 16 residues. From germline, CDR1 is KGHSH and CDR2 LQKENI. The CDR3: CASSLRAPDPGNTIYF. The CDR3 coding sequence is TGTGCCAGCTCACTCCGGGCCCCGGACCCTGGAAACACCATATATTTT.

This chain joins TRBV5-6 and TRBJ2-3; D ambiguous. Germline V gene sequence: CDR1 SGHDT, CDR2 YYEEEE. The CDR3 extends over 12 amino acids. The ends were cut back, 7 bases at V and 1 base at J, with 7 bases in the middle. The CDR3 nucleotides read TGTGCCAGCGGGTCCGGCACAGATACGCAGTATTTT. Encoded protein: CASGSGTDTQYF.

This clonotype occurred many times. V gene TRBV15 combines with J gene TRBJ2-3; unclear D gene. The germline gives CDR1 LNHNV, CDR2 YYDKDF (reference sequence). Trimming took 0 bases from V and 4 from J, leaving 8 bases between them. The CDR3 contains 14 residues. The CDR3 region has the DNA TGTGCCACCAGCAGAGATCGGAGCGCAGATACGCAGTATTTT. This translates into CATSRDRSADTQYF.

V usage is TRBV9 and J usage is TRBJ1-2, with 8 bases aligning to TRBD1. Trimming at V came to 3 bases and at J to 8 bases, leaving 9 bases not matched to a gene. Germline loops: CDR1 SGDLS, CDR2 YYNGEE. CDR3 length: 14 residues. CDR3 amino acids: CASSAGQGAWGYTF. CDR3 sequence (DNA): TGTGCCAGCAGCGCCGGACAGGGTGCTTGGGGCTACACCTTC. Variable domain in full (rest from reference TRBV9 and TRBJ1-2): DSGVTQTPKHLITATGQRVTLRCSPRSGDLSVYWYQQSLDQGLQFLIQYYNGEERAKGNILERFSAQQFPDLHSELNLSSLELGDSALYFCASSAGQGAWGYTFGSGTRLTVV.

This clonotype occurred many times. The rearrangement links TRBV6-2 or TRBV6-3 to TRBJ1-5, with TRBD1 as a possible D gene (5 bases). There are 15 residues in the CDR3. Germline V gives CDR1 MNHEY, CDR2 SVGEGT. The V and J ends lost 5 bases and 0 bases respectively, with 11 bases between them. The CDR3: CASSPDSYSNQPQHF. The CDR3 DNA reads as TGTGCCAGCAGTCCTGACAGCTATAGCAATCAGCCCCAGCATTTT.

This clonotype was picked up many times. J is TRBJ2-3 and V is TRBV5-1; D gene ambiguous. The CDR3 extends over 15 amino acids. Trimming removed 2 bases from V and 1 base from J, with 11 bases in between. In germline, CDR1 is SGHRS, CDR2 YFSETQ. The CDR3 is CASSLREPRTDTQYF. In DNA, the CDR3 is TGCGCCAGCAGCTTAAGGGAACCCCGCACAGATACGCAGTATTTT. Full variable domain (rest looked up from reference TRBV5-1 and TRBJ2-3): KAGVTQTPRYLIKTRGQQVTLSCSPISGHRSVSWYQQTPGQGLQFLFEYFSETQRNKGNFPGRFSGRQFSNSRSEMNVSTLELGDSALYLCASSLREPRTDTQYFGPGTRLTVL.

This clonotype was observed a few times. The chain uses TRBV7-9 and TRBJ1-3; 8 nucleotides agree with TRBD1. The V gene's germline CDR1 is SEHNR and CDR2 FQNEAQ (reference sequence). The CDR3 has 18 residues. V shed 6 bases, J shed 4 bases, and the junction held 17 bases outside the gene matches. The CDR3 region is CASSSSHYQGAKGNTIYF. Here the CDR3 DNA reads TGTGCCAGCAGTTCAAGCCACTATCAGGGGGCGAAAGGAAACACCATATATTTT.

This clonotype was found a few times. CDR3 coding DNA: TGTGCCAGCAGTTTATTGTATATGGTCGGAGGCGGCAATGAGCAGTTCTTC. It translates to CASSLLYMVGGGNEQFF. The genes are TRBV27 and TRBJ2-1, with D perhaps TRBD2 (5 bases). V was trimmed by 1 base and J by 6 bases, leaving 19 bases between them. Per the germline V gene, CDR1 is MNHEY and CDR2 is SMNVEV (reference sequence). CDR3 size: 17 residues.

In its sample, this clonotype was seen a few times. The V gene is TRBV4-3, the J gene TRBJ2-7; no firm D call. CDR1 is LGHNA, CDR2 YSLEER, per germline. Trimming shortened V by 0 bases and J by 2 bases, and 14 bases separated the two germline ends. The CDR3 contains 16 residues. The CDR3 is CASSQELQSLTYEQYF. The CDR3 DNA reads TGCGCCAGCAGCCAAGAACTTCAGTCGCTTACCTACGAGCAGTACTTC.

This clonotype was detected a few times. The CDR3 bases are TGTGCCAGCAGCCCACCGGGGGACGCTGAAGCTTTCTTT. It codes for CASSPPGDAEAFF. V is TRBV7-9 and J is TRBJ1-1; tentative D call: TRBD1 (5 bases). The CDR3 runs to 13 residues. CDR1 is SEHNR, CDR2 FQNEAQ, per germline (reference sequence). Trimming pared 5 bases from V and 6 bases from J, leaving 13 bases between.

This clonotype was counted only a few times. The chain uses TRBV7-2 and TRBJ1-1; tentative D call: TRBD1 (5 bases). CDR1 SGHTA and CDR2 FQGNSA come from the germline V gene. Trimming shortened V by 1 base and J by 1 base, and 10 bases separated the two germline ends. CDR3 length: 15 amino acids. As DNA, the CDR3 is TGTGCCAGCAGCTTAGAAGGGGCTCCGAACACTGAAGCTTTCTTT. Translating gives CASSLEGAPNTEAFF.

This clonotype showed up just a few times. The chain combines TRBV27 with TRBJ1-2, with 8 bases that match TRBD1. With 3 bases clipped from V and 3 bases from J, the junction kept 3 bases outside the gene matches. This CDR3 comprises 14 residues. Germline CDR1 and CDR2: MNHEY and SMNVEV (reference sequence). The DNA for the CDR3 is TGTGCCAGCAGTTTCAGGGGGCAGGACTATGGCTACACCTTC. Residues: CASSFRGQDYGYTF.

At least ten counts were recorded for this clonotype. This chain uses TRBV12-3 or TRBV12-4 with TRBJ1-1; 8 bases match TRBD1. This CDR3 region has 13 residues. The trim removed 6 bases at V and 11 bases at J, leaving 11 bases unmatched. Here the CDR3 DNA reads TGTGCCAGCAGCCCCTGGCGGACAGGGCGGGCTTTCTTT. Translated, it gives CASSPWRTGRAFF.